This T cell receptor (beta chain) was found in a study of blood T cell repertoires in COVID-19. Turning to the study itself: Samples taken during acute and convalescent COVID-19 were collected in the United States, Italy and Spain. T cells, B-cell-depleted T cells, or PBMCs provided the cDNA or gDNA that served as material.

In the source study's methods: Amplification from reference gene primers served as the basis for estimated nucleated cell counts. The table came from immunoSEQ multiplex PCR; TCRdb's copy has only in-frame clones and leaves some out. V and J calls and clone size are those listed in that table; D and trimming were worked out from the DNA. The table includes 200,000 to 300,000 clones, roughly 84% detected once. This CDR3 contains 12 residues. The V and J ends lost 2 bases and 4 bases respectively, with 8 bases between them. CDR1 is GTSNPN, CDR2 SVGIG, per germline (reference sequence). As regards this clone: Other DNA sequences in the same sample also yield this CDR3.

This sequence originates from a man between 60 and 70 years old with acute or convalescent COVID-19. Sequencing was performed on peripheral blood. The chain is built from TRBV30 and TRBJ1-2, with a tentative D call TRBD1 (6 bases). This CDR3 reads CAWSRGGYGYTF. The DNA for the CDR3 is TGTGCCTGGAGTAGGGGGGGCTATGGCTACACCTTC.